This TCR beta chain was obtained from a study of cytomegalovirus exposure and HLA in healthy donors. Study-level points and caveats: HLA restriction was apparent for most CMV-associated TCR beta chains in a later analysis. Later analysis identified a missense DCLRE1C variant that was linked to TCR beta V- and J-gene trimming. A later analysis revealed that TCR association rates differed between HLA loci, peaking at DRB1 and bottoming out at HLA-C. HLA-A and HLA-B allele assignments for most subjects were reportedly predicted accurately using TCR beta sequences.

Primers for the PCR totalled 60 Vbeta and 13 Jbeta. Here immunoSEQ multiplex PCR was the method, and the copy in TCRdb shows in-frame clones only, minus some. The sample yields 100,000 to 150,000 clones, around four fifths seen once. Concerning this clone: Its antigen is currently unknown.

Sequenced: PBMCs. The sequence came from a woman between 40 and 55 years old in good health and CMV-seronegative.

CDR3 DNA sequence: TGTGCCAGCAGTGAGGACGGGGGGTTGGAGACCCAGTACTTC. It is translated as CASSEDGGLETQYF. The V and J genes are TRBV25-1 and TRBJ2-5, with 7 bases aligning to TRBD2. The CDR3 runs to 14 residues. V was clipped by 3 bases and J by 5 bases; unmatched bases: 6. CDR1 is MGHDK and CDR2 is SYGVNS in the germline V gene.